This T cell receptor (beta chain) was identified during a study of T cells in Graves' hyperthyroidism and ophthalmopathy. The CDR3 spans 13 residues. The ends were cut back, 7 bases at V and 2 bases at J, with 9 bases in the middle. Findings of the study overall: A model built on 13 V-J features separated ophthalmopathy from stable hyperthyroidism.

Criteria for exclusion of patients were uncontrolled infection, other autoimmune disease, pregnancy or lactation. This clonotype was recorded many times. The antigen is unknown. From RNA transcripts, TCR beta CDR3 regions were amplified. Using the HTBI primer set, a first-round RT-PCR was run on the TCR CDR3. TCRdb analysed the multiplex PCR reads with MiXCR anew, one entry per CDR3 protein. The sample carries fewer than 500,000 distinct CDR3 sequences, less than 15% recorded once. Material: blood. This chain links TRBV12-3 or TRBV12-4 with TRBJ2-1; D is perhaps TRBD2 (7 bases). This TCR derives from a man aged 25-40 years with Graves' hyperthyroidism that later progressed to Graves' ophthalmopathy. The CDR3 spells CASKGGPYNEQFF. The CDR3 nucleotides read TGTGCCAGCAAGGGGGGGCCCTACAATGAGCAGTTCTTC.